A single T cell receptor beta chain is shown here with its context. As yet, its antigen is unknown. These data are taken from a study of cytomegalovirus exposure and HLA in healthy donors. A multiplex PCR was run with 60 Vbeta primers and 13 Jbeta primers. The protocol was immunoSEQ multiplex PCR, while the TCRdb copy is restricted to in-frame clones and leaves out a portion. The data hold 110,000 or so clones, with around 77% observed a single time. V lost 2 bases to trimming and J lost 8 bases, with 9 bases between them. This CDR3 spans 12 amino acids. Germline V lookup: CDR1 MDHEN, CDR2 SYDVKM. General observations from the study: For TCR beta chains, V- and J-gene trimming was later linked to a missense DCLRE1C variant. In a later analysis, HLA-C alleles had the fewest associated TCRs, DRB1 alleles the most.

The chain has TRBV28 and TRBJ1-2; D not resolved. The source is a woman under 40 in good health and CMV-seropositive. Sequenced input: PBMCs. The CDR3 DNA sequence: TGTGCCAGCAGTTTAAACGTCGGGGGCTACACCTTC. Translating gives CASSLNVGGYTF.